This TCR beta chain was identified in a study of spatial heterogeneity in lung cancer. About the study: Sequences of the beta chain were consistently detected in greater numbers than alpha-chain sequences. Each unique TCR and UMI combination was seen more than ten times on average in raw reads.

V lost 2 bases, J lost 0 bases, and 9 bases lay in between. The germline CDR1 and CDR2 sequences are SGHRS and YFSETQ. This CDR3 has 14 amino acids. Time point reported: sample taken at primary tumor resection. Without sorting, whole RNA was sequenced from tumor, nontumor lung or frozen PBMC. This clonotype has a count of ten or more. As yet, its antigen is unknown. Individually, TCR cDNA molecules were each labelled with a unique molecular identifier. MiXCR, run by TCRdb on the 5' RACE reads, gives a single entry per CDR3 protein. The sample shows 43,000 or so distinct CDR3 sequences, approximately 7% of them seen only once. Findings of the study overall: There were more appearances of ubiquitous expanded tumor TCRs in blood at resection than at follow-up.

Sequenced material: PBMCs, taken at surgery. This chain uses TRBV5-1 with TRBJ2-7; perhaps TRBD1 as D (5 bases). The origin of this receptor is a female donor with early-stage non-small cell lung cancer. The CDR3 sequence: CASSFTGFSYEQYF. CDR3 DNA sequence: TGCGCCAGCAGCTTCACAGGATTCTCCTACGAGCAGTACTTC.